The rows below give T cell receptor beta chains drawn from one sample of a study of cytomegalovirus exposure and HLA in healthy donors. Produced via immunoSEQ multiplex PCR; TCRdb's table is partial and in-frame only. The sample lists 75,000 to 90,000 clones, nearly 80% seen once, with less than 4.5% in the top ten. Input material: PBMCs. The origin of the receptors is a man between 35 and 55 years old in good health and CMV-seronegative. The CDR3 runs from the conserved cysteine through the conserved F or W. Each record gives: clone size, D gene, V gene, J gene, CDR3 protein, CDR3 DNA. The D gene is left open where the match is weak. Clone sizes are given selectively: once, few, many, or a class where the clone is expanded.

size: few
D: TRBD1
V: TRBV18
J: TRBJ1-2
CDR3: CASSPPRDRNPRYGYTF
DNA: TGTGCCAGCTCACCACCCCGGGACAGAAACCCTCGGTATGGCTACACCTTC

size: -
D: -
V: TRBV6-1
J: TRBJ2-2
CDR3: CASSEVGDTGELFF
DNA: TGTGCCAGCAGTGAAGTAGGGGACACCGGGGAGCTGTTTTTT

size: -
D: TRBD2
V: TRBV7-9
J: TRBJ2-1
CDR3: CASSPPGTKHNEQFF
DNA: TGTGCCAGCAGCCCCCCCGGGACTAAACACAATGAGCAGTTCTTC

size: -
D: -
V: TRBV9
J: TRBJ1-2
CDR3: CASSVGGFTGYGYTF
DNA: TGTGCCAGCAGCGTAGGAGGATTCACCGGCTATGGCTACACCTTC

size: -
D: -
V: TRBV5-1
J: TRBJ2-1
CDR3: CASEAQGSSYNEQFF
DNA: TGCGCCTCCGAAGCCCAGGGTAGCTCCTACAATGAGCAGTTCTTC

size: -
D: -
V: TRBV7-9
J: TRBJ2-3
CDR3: CASSRESDTQYF
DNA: TGTGCCAGCAGCCGAGAGTCAGATACGCAGTATTTT

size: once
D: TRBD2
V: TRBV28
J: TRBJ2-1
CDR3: CASSLPGLAHNEQFF
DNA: TGTGCCAGCAGTTTACCGGGACTAGCACACAATGAGCAGTTCTTC

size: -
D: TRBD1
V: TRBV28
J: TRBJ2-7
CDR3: CASSIGTGGSYEQYF
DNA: TGTGCCAGCAGTATAGGAACAGGGGGATCCTACGAGCAGTACTTC

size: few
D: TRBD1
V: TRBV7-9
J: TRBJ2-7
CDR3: CASSPLSGGNEQYF
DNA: TGTGCCAGCAGCCCGCTCTCAGGGGGCAACGAGCAGTACTTC

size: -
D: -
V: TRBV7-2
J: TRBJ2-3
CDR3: CASSSTGSRSADTQYF
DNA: TGTGCCAGCAGCTCAACCGGGAGCCGGTCAGCTGATACGCAGTATTTT

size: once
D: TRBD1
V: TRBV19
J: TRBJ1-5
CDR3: CASSIGGGTDQPQHF
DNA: TGTGCCAGTAGTATAGGAGGGGGCACTGATCAGCCCCAGCATTTT

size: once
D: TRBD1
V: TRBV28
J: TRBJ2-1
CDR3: CASSLRDRGRDEQFF
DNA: TGTGCCAGCAGTTTAAGGGACAGGGGGCGCGATGAGCAGTTCTTC

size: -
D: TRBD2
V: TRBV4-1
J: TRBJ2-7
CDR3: CASQGGSSYEQYF
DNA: TGCGCCAGCCAGGGAGGGTCGTCCTACGAGCAGTACTTC

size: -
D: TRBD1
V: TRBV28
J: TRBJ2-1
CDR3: CASSPTGDLGYNEQFF
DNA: TGTGCCAGCAGTCCCACAGGGGACCTAGGGTACAATGAGCAGTTCTTC

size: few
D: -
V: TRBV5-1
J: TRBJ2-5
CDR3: CASSLGRAGETQYF
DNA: TGCGCCAGCAGCTTGGGCAGGGCCGGAGAGACCCAGTACTTC

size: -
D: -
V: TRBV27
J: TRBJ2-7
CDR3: CASSLGRTYEQYF
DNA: TGTGCCAGCAGTTTAGGGCGTACCTACGAGCAGTACTTC

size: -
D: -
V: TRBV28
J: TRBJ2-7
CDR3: CASYGQTKPYEQYF
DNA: TGTGCCAGCTACGGACAGACTAAACCCTACGAGCAGTACTTC

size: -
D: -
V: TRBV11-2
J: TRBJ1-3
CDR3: CASSLASPQGLTGNTIYF
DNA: TGTGCCAGCAGCTTAGCCTCTCCACAGGGACTAACTGGAAACACCATATATTTT

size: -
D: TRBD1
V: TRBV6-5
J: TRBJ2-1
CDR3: CASNPQGAVYNEQFF
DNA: TGTGCCAGCAACCCACAGGGGGCGGTTTACAATGAGCAGTTCTTC

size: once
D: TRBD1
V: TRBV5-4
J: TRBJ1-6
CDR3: CASSFPSGTGYSPLHF
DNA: TGTGCCAGCAGCTTCCCCTCCGGGACAGGGTACTCACCCCTCCACTTT

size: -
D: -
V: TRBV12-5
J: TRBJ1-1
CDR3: CASGLGGAVNTEAFF
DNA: TGTGCTAGTGGTTTAGGGGGGGCCGTAAACACTGAAGCTTTCTTT

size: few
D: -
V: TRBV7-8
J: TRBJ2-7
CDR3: CASSLGQGGPRGQYEQYF
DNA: TGTGCCAGCAGCTTGGGTCAGGGAGGCCCTAGGGGGCAATACGAGCAGTACTTC

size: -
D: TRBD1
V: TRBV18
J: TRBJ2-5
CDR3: CASSPGQGGGETQYF
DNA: TGTGCCAGCTCGCCCGGACAGGGTGGCGGAGAGACCCAGTACTTC

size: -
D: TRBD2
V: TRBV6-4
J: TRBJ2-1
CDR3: CASSDGTSYNEQFF
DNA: TGTGCCAGCAGTGACGGGACTAGCTACAATGAGCAGTTCTTC

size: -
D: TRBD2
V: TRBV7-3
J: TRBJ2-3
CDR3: CASSPGLAGGWDTQYF
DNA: TGTGCCAGCAGCCCCGGACTAGCGGGAGGTTGGGATACGCAGTATTTT

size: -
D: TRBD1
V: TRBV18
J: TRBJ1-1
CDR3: CASSRQGEDTEAFF
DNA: TGTGCCAGCTCCCGACAGGGGGAGGACACTGAAGCTTTCTTT